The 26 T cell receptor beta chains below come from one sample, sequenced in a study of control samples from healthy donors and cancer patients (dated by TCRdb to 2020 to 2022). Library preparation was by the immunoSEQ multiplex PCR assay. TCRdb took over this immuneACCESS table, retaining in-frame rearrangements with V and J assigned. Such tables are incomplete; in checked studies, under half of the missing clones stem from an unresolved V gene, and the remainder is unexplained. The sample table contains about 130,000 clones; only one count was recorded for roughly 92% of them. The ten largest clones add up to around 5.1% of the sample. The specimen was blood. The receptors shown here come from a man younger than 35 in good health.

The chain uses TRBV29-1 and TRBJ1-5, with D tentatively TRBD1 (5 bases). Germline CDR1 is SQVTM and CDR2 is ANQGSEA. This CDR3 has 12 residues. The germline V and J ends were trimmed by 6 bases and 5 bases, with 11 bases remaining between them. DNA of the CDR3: TGCAGCGTGGGGGGTGGGGATCAGCCCCAGCATTTT. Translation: CSVGGGDQPQHF.

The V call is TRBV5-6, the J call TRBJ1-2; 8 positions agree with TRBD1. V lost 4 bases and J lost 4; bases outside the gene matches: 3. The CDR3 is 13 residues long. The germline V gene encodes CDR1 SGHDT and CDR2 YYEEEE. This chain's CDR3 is CASSIGQGYGYTF. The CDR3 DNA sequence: TGTGCCAGCAGCATAGGACAGGGCTATGGCTACACCTTC.

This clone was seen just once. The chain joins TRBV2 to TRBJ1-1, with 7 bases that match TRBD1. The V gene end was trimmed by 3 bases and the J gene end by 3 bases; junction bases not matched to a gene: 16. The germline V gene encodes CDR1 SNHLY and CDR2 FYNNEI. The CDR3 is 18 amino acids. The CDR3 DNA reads TGTGCCAGCAGTGATTCGGGACAGTATGGGGGACATGACACTGAAGCTTTCTTT. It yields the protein CASSDSGQYGGHDTEAFF.

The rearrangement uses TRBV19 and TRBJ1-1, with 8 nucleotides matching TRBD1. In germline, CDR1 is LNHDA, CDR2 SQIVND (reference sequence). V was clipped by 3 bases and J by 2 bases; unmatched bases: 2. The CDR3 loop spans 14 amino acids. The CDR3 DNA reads TGTGCCAGTAGTATGGACAGGGAAAACACTGAAGCTTTCTTT. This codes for CASSMDRENTEAFF.

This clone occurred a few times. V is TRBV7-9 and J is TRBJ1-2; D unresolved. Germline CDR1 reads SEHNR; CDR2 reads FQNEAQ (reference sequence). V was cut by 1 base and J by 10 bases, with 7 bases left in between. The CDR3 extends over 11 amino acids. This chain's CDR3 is CASSLVQSYTF. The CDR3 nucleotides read TGTGCCAGCAGCTTAGTACAGTCCTACACCTTC.

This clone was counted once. As DNA, the CDR3 is TGTGCCAGCAGCTCCGTTAGATCTGAGCAGTACTTC. Encoded protein: CASSSVRSEQYF. The chain has TRBV5-4 and TRBJ2-7; no firm D call. This CDR3 region has 12 residues. Looked up from germline, CDR1 is SGHNT and CDR2 is YYREEE (reference sequence). V was clipped by 3 bases and J by 7 bases, with 11 bases between them.

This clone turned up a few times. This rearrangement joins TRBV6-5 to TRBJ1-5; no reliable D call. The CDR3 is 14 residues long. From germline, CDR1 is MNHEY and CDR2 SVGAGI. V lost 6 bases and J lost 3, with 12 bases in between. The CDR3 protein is CASSAANFNQPQHF. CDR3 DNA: TGTGCCAGCAGCGCCGCAAACTTCAATCAGCCCCAGCATTTT.

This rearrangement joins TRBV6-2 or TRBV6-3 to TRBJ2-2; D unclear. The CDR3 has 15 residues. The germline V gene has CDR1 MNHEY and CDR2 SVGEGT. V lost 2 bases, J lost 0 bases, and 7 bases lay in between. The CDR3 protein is CASSYRFANTGELFF. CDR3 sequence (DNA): TGTGCCAGCAGTTACCGGTTCGCGAACACCGGGGAGCTGTTTTTT.

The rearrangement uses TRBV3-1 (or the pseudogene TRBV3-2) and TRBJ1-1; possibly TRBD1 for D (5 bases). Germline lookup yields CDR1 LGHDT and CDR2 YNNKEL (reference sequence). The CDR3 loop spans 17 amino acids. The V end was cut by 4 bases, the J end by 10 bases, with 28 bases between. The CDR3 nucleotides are TGTGCCAGCAGCCGACGGCAGTGGGTGCTTGGGGCTCGGGGAGCTTTCTTT. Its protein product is CASSRRQWVLGARGAFF.

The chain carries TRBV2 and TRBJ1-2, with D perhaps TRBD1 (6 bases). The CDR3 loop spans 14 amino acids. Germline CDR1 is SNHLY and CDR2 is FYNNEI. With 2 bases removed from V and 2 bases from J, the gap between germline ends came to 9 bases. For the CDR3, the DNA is TGTGCCAGCAGTGAACGGGGGCAGAACTATGGCTACACCTTC. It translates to CASSERGQNYGYTF. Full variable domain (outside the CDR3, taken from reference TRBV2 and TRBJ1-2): EPEVTQTPSHQVTQMGQEVILRCVPISNHLYFYWYRQILGQKVEFLVSFYNNEISEKSEIFDDQFSVERPDGSNFTLKIRSTKLEDSAMYFCASSERGQNYGYTFGSGTRLTVV.

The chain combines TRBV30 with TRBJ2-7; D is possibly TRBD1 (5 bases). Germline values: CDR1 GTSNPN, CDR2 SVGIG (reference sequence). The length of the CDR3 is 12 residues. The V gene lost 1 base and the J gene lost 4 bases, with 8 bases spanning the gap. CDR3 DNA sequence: TGTGCCTGGAGTGCAGGGTCGTACGAGCAGTACTTC. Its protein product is CAWSAGSYEQYF.

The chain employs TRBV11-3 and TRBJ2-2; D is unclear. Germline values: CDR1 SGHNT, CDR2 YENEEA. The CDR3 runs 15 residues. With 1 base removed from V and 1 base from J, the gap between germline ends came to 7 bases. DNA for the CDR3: TGTGCCAGCAGCTTAGGAGGCAGGAACACCGGGGAGCTGTTTTTT. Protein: CASSLGGRNTGELFF. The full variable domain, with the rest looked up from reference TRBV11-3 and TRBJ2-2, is EAGVVQSPRYKIIEKKQPVAFWCNPISGHNTLYWYLQNLGQGPELLIRYENEEAVDDSQLPKDRFSAERLKGVDSTLKIQPAELGDSAVYLCASSLGGRNTGELFFGEGSRLTVL.

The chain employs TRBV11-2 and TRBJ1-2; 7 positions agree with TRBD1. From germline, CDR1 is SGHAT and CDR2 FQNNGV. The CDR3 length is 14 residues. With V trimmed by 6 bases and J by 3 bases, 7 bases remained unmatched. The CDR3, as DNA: TGTGCCAGCAGGTACAGGGGTTCTGACTATGGCTACACCTTC. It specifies CASRYRGSDYGYTF.

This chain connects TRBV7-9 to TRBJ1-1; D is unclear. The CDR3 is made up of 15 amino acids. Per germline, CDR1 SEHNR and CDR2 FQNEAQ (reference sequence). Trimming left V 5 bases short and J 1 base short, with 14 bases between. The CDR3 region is CASSPWTEGNTEAFF. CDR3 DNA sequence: TGTGCCAGCAGCCCATGGACCGAGGGGAACACTGAAGCTTTCTTT.

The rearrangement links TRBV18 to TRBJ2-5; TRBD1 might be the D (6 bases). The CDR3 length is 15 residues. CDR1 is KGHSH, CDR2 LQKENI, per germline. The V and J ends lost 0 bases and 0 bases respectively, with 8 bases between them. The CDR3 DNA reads TGTGCCAGCTCACCACCCGGGACACACCAAGAGACCCAGTACTTC. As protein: CASSPPGTHQETQYF.

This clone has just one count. CDR3 loop: CATSREHTSTNEKLFF. The CDR3 region has the DNA TGTGCCACCAGCAGAGAACACACTTCAACTAATGAAAAACTGTTTTTT. The V gene is TRBV15, the J gene TRBJ1-4, with unresolved D. From germline, CDR1 is LNHNV and CDR2 YYDKDF (reference sequence). This CDR3 comprises 16 residues. With 0 bases removed from V and 0 bases from J, the gap between germline ends came to 8 bases.

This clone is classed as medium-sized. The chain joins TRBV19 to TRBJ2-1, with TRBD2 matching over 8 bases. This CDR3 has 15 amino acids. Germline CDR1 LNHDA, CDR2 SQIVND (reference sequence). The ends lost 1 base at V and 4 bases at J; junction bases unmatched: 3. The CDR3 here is CASSIAGGEYNEQFF. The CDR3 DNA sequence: TGTGCCAGTAGTATAGCGGGGGGGGAATACAATGAGCAGTTCTTC.

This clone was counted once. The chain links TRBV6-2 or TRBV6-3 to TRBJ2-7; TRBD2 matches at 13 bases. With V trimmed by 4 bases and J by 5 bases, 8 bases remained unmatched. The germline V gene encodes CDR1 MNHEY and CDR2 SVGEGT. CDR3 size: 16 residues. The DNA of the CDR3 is TGTGCCAGCAGTTGCCCCGGACTAGCGGGGGTAGACGAGCAGTACTTC. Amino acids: CASSCPGLAGVDEQYF.

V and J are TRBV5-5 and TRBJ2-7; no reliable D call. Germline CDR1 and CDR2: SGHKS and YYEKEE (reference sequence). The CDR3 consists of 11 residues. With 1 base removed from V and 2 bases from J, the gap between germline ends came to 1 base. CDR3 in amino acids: CASSLTYEQYF. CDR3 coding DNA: TGTGCCAGCAGCTTGACCTACGAGCAGTACTTC.

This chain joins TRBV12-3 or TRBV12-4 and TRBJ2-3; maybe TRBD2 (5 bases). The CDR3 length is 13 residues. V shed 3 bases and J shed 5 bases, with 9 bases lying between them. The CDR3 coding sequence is TGTGCCAGCAGTTTGGTTGCGGGAGATACGCAGTATTTT. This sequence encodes CASSLVAGDTQYF.

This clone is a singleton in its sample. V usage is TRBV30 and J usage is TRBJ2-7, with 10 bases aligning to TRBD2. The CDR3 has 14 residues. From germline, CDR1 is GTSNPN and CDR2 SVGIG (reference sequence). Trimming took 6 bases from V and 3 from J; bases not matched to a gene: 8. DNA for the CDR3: TGTGCCTGCACTCGGACTAGCGGAATCTACGAGCAGTACTTC. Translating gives CACTRTSGIYEQYF.

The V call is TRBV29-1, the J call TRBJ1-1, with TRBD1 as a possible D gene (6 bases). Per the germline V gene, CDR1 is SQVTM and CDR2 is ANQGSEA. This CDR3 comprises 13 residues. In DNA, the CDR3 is TGCACCCTCCAGGGACAACTGAACACTGAAGCTTTCTTT. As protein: CTLQGQLNTEAFF.

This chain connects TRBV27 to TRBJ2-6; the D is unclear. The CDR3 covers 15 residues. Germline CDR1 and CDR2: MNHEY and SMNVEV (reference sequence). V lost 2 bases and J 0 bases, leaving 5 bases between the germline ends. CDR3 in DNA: TGTGCCAGCAGTTTACCGAGCTCTGGGGCCAACGTCCTGACTTTC. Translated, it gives CASSLPSSGANVLTF.

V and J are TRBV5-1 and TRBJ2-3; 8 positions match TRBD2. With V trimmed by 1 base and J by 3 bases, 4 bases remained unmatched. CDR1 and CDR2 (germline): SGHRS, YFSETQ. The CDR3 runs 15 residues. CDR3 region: CASSLRTSWTDTQYF. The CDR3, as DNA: TGCGCCAGCAGCTTGAGGACTAGCTGGACAGATACGCAGTATTTT.

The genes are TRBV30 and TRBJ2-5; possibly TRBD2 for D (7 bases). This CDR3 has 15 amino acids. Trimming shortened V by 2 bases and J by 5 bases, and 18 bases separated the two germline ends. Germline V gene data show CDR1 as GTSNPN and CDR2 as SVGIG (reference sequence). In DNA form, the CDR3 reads TGTGCCTGGAGTTTCCTGCGGGGGAGGGGGGAGACCCAGTACTTC. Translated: CAWSFLRGRGETQYF. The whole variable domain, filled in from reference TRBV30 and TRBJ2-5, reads SQTIHQWPATLVQPVGSPLSLECTVEGTSNPNLYWYRQAAGRGLQLLFYSVGIGQISSEVPQNLSASRPQDRQFILSSKKLLLSDSGFYLCAWSFLRGRGETQYFGPGTRLLVL.

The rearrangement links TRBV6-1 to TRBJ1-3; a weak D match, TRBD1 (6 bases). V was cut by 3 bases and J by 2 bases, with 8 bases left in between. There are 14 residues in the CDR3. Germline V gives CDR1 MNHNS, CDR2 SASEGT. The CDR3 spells CASSDAGAGNTIYF. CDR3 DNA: TGTGCCAGCAGTGACGCAGGGGCTGGAAACACCATATATTTT.